These T cell receptor beta chains were read from a single sample in a study of PD-L1 blockade in urothelial cancer. Assay used: immunoSEQ multiplex PCR; TCRdb lists only in-frame clones, some missing. The sample carries 13,000 to 15,000 clones, roughly 90% recorded once. This sample comprised PBMCs, obtained around atezolizumab (anti-PD-L1) treatment. The receptors here all came from a man in his sixties or seventies with urothelial cancer. The CDR3 runs from the conserved cysteine through the conserved F or W. Fields, in order: D gene, clone size, J gene, V gene, CDR3 protein, CDR3 DNA. A D gene is named only where the DNA matches it firmly. The listing skips clone size in some rows; elsewhere it reads once, few, many or a size class.

NA NA TRBJ1-1 TRBV4-1 CASSQKGRGGFTEAFF TGCGCCAGCAGCCAAAAAGGTCGGGGTGGTTTCACTGAAGCTTTCTTT
TRBD1 NA TRBJ1-1 TRBV30 CAWSVRWDRVNTEAFF TGTGCCTGGAGTGTACGGTGGGACAGAGTGAACACTGAAGCTTTCTTT
TRBD1 NA TRBJ2-7 TRBV9 CASSVADRTYEQYF TGTGCCAGCAGCGTAGCGGACAGGACATACGAGCAGTACTTC
NA NA TRBJ1-1 TRBV29-1 CSAQSVNTEAFF TGCAGCGCTCAGTCAGTGAACACTGAAGCTTTCTTT
NA NA TRBJ2-3 TRBV7-8 CASSRKGGESDTQYF TGTGCCAGCAGCCGTAAAGGCGGGGAATCAGATACGCAGTATTTT
TRBD1 NA TRBJ2-7 TRBV7-9 CASSPIARRDRAYEQYF TGTGCCAGCAGCCCTATCGCGCGCCGGGACAGAGCCTACGAGCAGTACTTC
NA NA TRBJ2-2 TRBV5-6 CASSLGKGRGTGELFF TGTGCCAGCAGCTTGGGGAAGGGCCGGGGTACCGGGGAGCTGTTTTTT
TRBD1 NA TRBJ2-1 TRBV18 CASSPDRVHEQFF TGTGCCAGCTCACCGGACAGGGTTCATGAGCAGTTCTTC
NA once TRBJ1-4 TRBV19 CASSDVRGEKLFF TGTGCCAGTAGTGACGTACGAGGGGAAAAACTGTTTTTT
NA NA TRBJ1-1 TRBV5-1 CASNLGLRGPTEAFF TGCGCCAGCAACCTGGGATTGCGGGGGCCCACTGAAGCTTTCTTT
TRBD2 NA TRBJ2-1 TRBV5-1 CASSPLAGGYNEQFF TGCGCCAGCAGCCCCCTAGCGGGGGGGTACAATGAGCAGTTCTTC
TRBD1 NA TRBJ1-1 TRBV15 CATSRDLSGQGGEAFF TGTGCCACCAGCAGAGATCTTTCGGGACAGGGCGGTGAAGCTTTCTTT
TRBD1 NA TRBJ1-3 TRBV27 CASSSSGGGGNTIYF TGTGCCAGCAGTTCTTCAGGGGGAGGAGGAAACACCATATATTTT
NA NA TRBJ1-5 TRBV7-2 CASSLRGNQPQHF TGTGCCAGCAGCTTACGAGGGAATCAGCCCCAGCATTTT
TRBD2 NA TRBJ2-1 TRBV5-1 CASSLVSGGAFEQFF TGCGCCAGCAGCTTGGTTAGCGGGGGGGCCTTTGAGCAGTTCTTC
TRBD1 once TRBJ2-2 TRBV29-1 CSVESSRQGVPGELFF TGCAGCGTTGAATCATCGCGACAGGGTGTCCCCGGGGAGCTGTTTTTT
TRBD1 NA TRBJ1-1 TRBV27 CASSSNKRPQGGATEAFF TGTGCCAGCAGTTCAAACAAGCGGCCACAGGGGGGTGCCACTGAAGCTTTCTTT
TRBD1 NA TRBJ1-1 TRBV30 CAWGRTGMSEAFF TGTGCCTGGGGCCGGACAGGGATGTCTGAAGCTTTCTTT
TRBD1 NA TRBJ1-6 TRBV2 CASSVGDSYNSPLHF TGTGCCAGCAGTGTGGGGGACAGTTATAATTCACCCCTCCACTTT
NA NA TRBJ1-6 TRBV5-1 CASSGRTASNSPLHF TGCGCCAGCAGCGGCCGGACAGCATCTAATTCACCCCTCCACTTT
NA NA TRBJ2-2 TRBV30 CAYVHNTGELFF TGTGCCTACGTACACAACACCGGGGAGCTGTTTTTT
TRBD2 once TRBJ2-7 TRBV6-6 CASSKRGGYEQYF TGTGCCAGCAGCAAGCGGGGGGGCTACGAGCAGTACTTC
NA once TRBJ1-1 TRBV9 CASSVVGGFGREAEAFF TGTGCCAGCAGCGTAGTTGGGGGTTTCGGGCGGGAGGCTGAAGCTTTCTTT
TRBD2 NA TRBJ2-1 TRBV27 CASSSGLAGGNEQFF TGTGCCAGCAGTTCGGGACTAGCGGGGGGCAATGAGCAGTTCTTC
NA NA TRBJ1-2 TRBV2 CASSEGAGVNYGYTF TGTGCCAGCAGTGAAGGGGCAGGGGTTAACTATGGCTACACCTTC
TRBD2 NA TRBJ2-5 TRBV13 CASSLARGGAFMETQYF TGTGCCAGCAGCTTAGCTCGCGGGGGGGCCTTTATGGAGACCCAGTACTTC
NA NA TRBJ1-2 TRBV7-8 CASSRSSGGGYGYTF TGTGCCAGCAGCCGTTCATCGGGGGGCGGCTATGGCTACACCTTC
NA once TRBJ1-2 TRBV21-1 CASSPKHDRVHGYTF TGTGCCAGCAGCCCCAAACACGACAGGGTTCATGGCTACACCTTC
NA once TRBJ2-7 TRBV7-9 CASSSDTSYEQYF TGTGCCAGCAGCTCTGACACTTCCTACGAGCAGTACTTC
TRBD2 NA TRBJ2-7 TRBV27 CASSSAGGSYEQYF TGTGCCAGCAGTTCCGCGGGGGGATCCTACGAGCAGTACTTC
TRBD1 once TRBJ1-1 TRBV9 CASGDSMNTEAFF TGTGCCAGCGGGGACAGTATGAACACTGAAGCTTTCTTT
NA NA TRBJ2-7 TRBV28 CASSLTGPPWQYF TGTGCCAGCAGCCTCACAGGGCCGCCTTGGCAGTACTTC
TRBD1 NA TRBJ1-5 TRBV30 CAWRNRDRGRVKICQPQHF TGTGCCTGGAGGAACCGGGACAGGGGGCGGGTGAAGATATGTCAGCCCCAGCATTTT
NA NA TRBJ1-2 TRBV6-6 CASSYSGSSYGYTF TGTGCCAGCAGTTACTCGGGCTCCAGCTATGGCTACACCTTC
TRBD1 NA TRBJ1-1 TRBV12-5 CASGLGTGGAEAFF TGTGCTAGTGGTTTAGGGACAGGGGGTGCTGAAGCTTTCTTT
TRBD1 NA TRBJ2-2 TRBV19 CASKAGGKSGELFF TGTGCCAGTAAAGCAGGGGGAAAGTCCGGGGAGCTGTTTTTT
NA NA TRBJ2-2 TRBV2 CASSGAPGELFF TGTGCCAGCAGTGGGGCCCCCGGGGAGCTGTTTTTT